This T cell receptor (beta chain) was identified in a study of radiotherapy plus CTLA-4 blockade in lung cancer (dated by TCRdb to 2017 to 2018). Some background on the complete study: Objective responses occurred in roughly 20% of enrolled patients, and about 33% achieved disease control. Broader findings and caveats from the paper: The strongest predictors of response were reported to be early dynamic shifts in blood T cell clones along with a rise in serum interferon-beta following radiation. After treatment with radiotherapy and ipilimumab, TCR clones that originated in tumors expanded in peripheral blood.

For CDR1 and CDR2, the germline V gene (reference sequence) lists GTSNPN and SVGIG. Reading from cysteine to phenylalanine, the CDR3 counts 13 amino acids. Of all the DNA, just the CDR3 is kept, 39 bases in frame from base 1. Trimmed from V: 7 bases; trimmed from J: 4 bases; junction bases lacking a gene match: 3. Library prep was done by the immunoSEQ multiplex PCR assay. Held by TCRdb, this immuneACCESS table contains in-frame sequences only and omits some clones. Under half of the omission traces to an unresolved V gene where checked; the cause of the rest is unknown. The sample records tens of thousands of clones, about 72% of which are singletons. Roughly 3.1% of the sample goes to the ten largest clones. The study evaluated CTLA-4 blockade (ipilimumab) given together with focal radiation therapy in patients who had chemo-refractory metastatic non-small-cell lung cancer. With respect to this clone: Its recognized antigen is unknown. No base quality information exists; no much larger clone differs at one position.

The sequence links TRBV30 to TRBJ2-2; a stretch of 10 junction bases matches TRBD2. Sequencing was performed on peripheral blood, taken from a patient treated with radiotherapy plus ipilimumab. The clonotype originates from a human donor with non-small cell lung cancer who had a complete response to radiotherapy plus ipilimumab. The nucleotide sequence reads TGTGCCTTACTAGCGGGATTCACCGGGGAGCTGTTTTTT. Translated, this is CALLAGFTGELFF.